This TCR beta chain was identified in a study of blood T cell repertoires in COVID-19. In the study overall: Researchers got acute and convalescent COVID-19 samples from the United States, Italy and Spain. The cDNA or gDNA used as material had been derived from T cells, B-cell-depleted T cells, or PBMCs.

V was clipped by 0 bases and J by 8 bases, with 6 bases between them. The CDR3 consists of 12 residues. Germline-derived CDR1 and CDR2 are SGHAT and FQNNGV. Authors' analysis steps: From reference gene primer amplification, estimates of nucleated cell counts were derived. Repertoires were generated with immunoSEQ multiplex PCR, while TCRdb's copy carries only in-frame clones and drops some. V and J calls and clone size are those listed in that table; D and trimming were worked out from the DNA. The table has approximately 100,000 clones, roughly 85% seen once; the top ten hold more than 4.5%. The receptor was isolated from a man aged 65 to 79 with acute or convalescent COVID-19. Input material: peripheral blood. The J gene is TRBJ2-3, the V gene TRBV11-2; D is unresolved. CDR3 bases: TGTGCCAGCAGCTTAGATCAGGTTACGCAGTATTTT. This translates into CASSLDQVTQYF.